These 4 T cell receptor beta chains came from one sample sequenced in a study of shared clonotypes between healthy human individuals. Naive CD8 cells lacked CD45RO, underwent positive selection for CCR7 and left out terminally differentiated effector memory CD45RA+ cells. Profiling relied on immunoSEQ multiplex PCR, and the TCRdb table lists in-frame clones only, not all of them. This table has around 2,000,000 clones, about 95% appearing once. The sequencing sample was made of naive CD8+ T cells sorted from blood. The receptors were sampled from a man younger than 35 in good health.

The chain combines TRBV10-1 with TRBJ2-5; 11 nucleotides match TRBD2. The junction had 11 bases not matched to a gene; V was cut back by 0 bases and J by 5 bases. The CDR3 length is 18 residues. The germline gives CDR1 WNHNN, CDR2 SYGVQD (reference sequence). The CDR3 is CASSESTSGTSPWETQYF. The CDR3 coding sequence is TGCGCCAGCAGTGAGTCGACTAGCGGGACTTCGCCCTGGGAGACCCAGTACTTC.

V is TRBV21-1 and J is TRBJ2-5; TRBD2 was called by the table and not checked on the DNA. TRBV21-1 is recorded as a pseudogene. The CDR3 loop spans 15 amino acids. The CDR3 sequence is CASSKVRVGQETQYF. Written as DNA, the CDR3 is TGTGCCAGCAGCAAGGTACGGGTTGGCCAGGAGACCCAGTACTTC.

The rearrangement links TRBV30 to TRBJ2-3; D perhaps matches TRBD2 (6 bases). Trimming stripped 4 bases from V and 1 base from J, with 12 bases between. The CDR3 covers 14 residues. Per germline, CDR1 GTSNPN and CDR2 SVGIG (reference sequence). CDR3 loop: CAWNAGIGTDTQYF. The DNA of the CDR3 is TGTGCCTGGAATGCGGGGATTGGCACAGATACGCAGTATTTT. The full variable domain, completed using reference TRBV30 and TRBJ2-3, is SQTIHQWPATLVQPVGSPLSLECTVEGTSNPNLYWYRQAAGRGLQLLFYSVGIGQISSEVPQNLSASRPQDRQFILSSKKLLLSDSGFYLCAWNAGIGTDTQYFGPGTRLTVL.

V is TRBV10-1 and J is TRBJ2-7; 7 bases match TRBD2. Germline CDR1 is WNHNN and CDR2 is SYGVQD (reference sequence). This CDR3 contains 13 residues. V dropped 5 bases and J dropped 7; count of bases not matched to a gene: 8. The CDR3 protein is CASSPGGLSEQYF. The DNA for the CDR3 is TGCGCCAGCAGTCCGGGAGGACTCTCGGAGCAGTACTTC.